Below, 6 T cell receptor beta chains from the same sample are listed, as sequenced in a study of PD-L1 blockade in urothelial cancer. The repertoire was sequenced with immunoSEQ multiplex PCR; TCRdb's copy has only in-frame clones and lacks some. The sample lists 66,000 or so clones, about nine tenths occurring once. The time point was: peripheral blood 6 weeks after treatment start. The sequencing used PBMCs, collected around atezolizumab (anti-PD-L1) treatment. The receptors come from a man aged 55-75 years with urothelial cancer.

This chain connects TRBV28 to TRBJ2-1; tentative D call: TRBD1 (6 bases). The germline CDR1 and CDR2 sequences are MDHEN and SYDVKM. V was shortened by 6 bases and J by 11 bases, with 17 bases between the two germline ends. This CDR3 spans 13 amino acids. CDR3 in amino acids: CASRSPVTGQQFF. In nucleotides, the CDR3 is TGTGCCAGCAGATCCCCGGTGACAGGCCAGCAGTTCTTC.

The chain employs TRBV28 and TRBJ1-4, with no clear D. Germline CDR1 MDHEN, CDR2 SYDVKM. The CDR3 extends over 14 amino acids. Trimming shortened V by 7 bases and J by 5 bases, and 14 bases separated the two germline ends. The CDR3 bases are TGTGCCAGCACCACAAGCCCAGGAAATGAAAAACTGTTTTTT. This encodes CASTTSPGNEKLFF.

The genes are TRBV11-2 and TRBJ2-1; D not certain. The CDR3 totals 13 residues. Germline assignment: CDR1 SGHAT and CDR2 FQNNGV. V was shortened by 0 bases and J by 10 bases, with 10 bases between the two germline ends. CDR3 nucleotides: TGTGCCAGCAGCTTAGACTCGCATCAGGAGCAGTTCTTC. Its translation: CASSLDSHQEQFF.

The genes are TRBV7-3 and TRBJ2-6; possible D gene TRBD2, 6 bases. The germline V gene encodes CDR1 SGHTA and CDR2 FQGTGA. The CDR3 contains 17 residues. The V gene lost 2 bases and the J gene lost 3 bases, with 14 bases spanning the gap. The CDR3 loop reads CASSLSRRESGANVLTF. In DNA form, the CDR3 reads TGTGCCAGCAGCTTATCCCGGCGGGAAAGTGGGGCCAACGTCCTGACTTTC.

A note on this clone: The same CDR3 can be traced to other DNA sequences in this sample. This sequence joins TRBV30 and TRBJ1-5; TRBD1 might be the D (6 bases). Germline CDR1 and CDR2: GTSNPN and SVGIG (reference sequence). The CDR3 runs to 13 residues. V lost 0 bases to trimming and J lost 4 bases, with 7 bases between them. CDR3 sequence (DNA): TGTGCCTGGAGTGTAGGACAGAATCAGCCCCAGCATTTT. This translates into CAWSVGQNQPQHF.

The genes are TRBV7-2 and TRBJ2-3; TRBD1 matches 11 bases. Losses at the gene ends were 4 bases for V and 8 bases for J; bases not matched to a gene: 14. Germline CDR1 is SGHTA and CDR2 is FQGNSA. The CDR3 is 17 residues long. The CDR3 DNA is TGTGCCAGCAGCTCATTGGGACAGGGGGGCATTTCGGCTACGCAGTATTTT. It specifies CASSSLGQGGISATQYF. Variable domain in full (rest from reference TRBV7-2 and TRBJ2-3): GAGVSQSPSNKVTEKGKDVELRCDPISGHTALYWYRQSLGQGLEFLIYFQGNSAPDKSGLPSDRFSAERTGGSVSTLTIQRTQQEDSAVYLCASSSLGQGGISATQYFGPGTRLTVL.